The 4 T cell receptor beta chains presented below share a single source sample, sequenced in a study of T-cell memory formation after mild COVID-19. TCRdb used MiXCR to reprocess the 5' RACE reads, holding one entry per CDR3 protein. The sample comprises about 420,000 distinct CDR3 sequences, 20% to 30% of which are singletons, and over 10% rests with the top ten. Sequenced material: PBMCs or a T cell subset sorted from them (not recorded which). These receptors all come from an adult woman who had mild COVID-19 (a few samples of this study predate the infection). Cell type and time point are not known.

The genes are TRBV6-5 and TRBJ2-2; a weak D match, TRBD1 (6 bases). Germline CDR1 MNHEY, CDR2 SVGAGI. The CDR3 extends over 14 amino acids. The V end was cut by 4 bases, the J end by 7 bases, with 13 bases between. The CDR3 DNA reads TGTGCCAGCAGTTTCTTCGGACAGAACGGGGAGCTGTTTTTT. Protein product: CASSFFGQNGELFF.

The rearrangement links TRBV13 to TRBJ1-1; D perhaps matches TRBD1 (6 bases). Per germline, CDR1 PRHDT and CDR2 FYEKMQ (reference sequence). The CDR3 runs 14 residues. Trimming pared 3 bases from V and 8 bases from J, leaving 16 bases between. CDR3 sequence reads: CASSFRQGSSEAFF. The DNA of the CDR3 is TGTGCCAGCAGCTTCCGGCAGGGGAGCTCGGAAGCTTTCTTT.

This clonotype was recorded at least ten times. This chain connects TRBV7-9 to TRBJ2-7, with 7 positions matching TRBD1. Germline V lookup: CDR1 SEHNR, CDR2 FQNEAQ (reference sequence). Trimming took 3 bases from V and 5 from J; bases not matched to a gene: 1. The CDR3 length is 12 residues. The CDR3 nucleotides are TGTGCCAGCAGCTTTACAGGGGACGAGCAGTACTTC. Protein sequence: CASSFTGDEQYF.

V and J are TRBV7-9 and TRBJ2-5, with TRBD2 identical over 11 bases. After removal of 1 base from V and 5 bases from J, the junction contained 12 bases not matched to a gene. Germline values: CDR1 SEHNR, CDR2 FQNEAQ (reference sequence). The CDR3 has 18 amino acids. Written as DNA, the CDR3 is TGTGCCAGCAGCTTAGAACTAGCGGGAGTCGTGAGAGTGGAGACCCAGTACTTC. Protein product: CASSLELAGVVRVETQYF. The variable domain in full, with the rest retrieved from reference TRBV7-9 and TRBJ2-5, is DTGVSQNPRHKITKRGQNVTFRCDPISEHNRLYWYRQTLGQGPEFLTYFQNEAQLEKSRLLSDRFSAERPKGSFSTLEIQRTEQGDSAMYLCASSLELAGVVRVETQYFGPGTRLLVL.